This T cell receptor (beta chain) is from a study of cytomegalovirus exposure and HLA in healthy donors. Overall study findings and caveats: Cytomegalovirus-associated TCR beta chains were listed, numbering some 170.

To note about this clone: What it recognizes is unknown.

PCR primers comprised 60 Vbeta and 13 Jbeta primers. Sequencing was performed with immunoSEQ multiplex PCR; in TCRdb, only in-frame clones are kept and a portion is missing. In the table there are 150,000 or so clones, roughly 85% of which are singletons. The CDR3 is 15 amino acids. CDR1 and CDR2 from the germline V gene are MDHEN and SYDVKM. This clonotype was sampled from a male donor in good health and CMV-seropositive. This sequence joins TRBV28 and TRBJ1-2; perhaps TRBD1 as D (6 bases). Sequencing was performed on PBMCs. The CDR3 loop reads CAGRPQGGTNYGYTF. In DNA form, the CDR3 reads TGTGCAGGCCGCCCTCAAGGGGGAACTAACTATGGCTACACCTTC.